This TCR beta chain came from a study of cytomegalovirus exposure and HLA in healthy donors. At the level of the study: Assignment to the Caucasian-associated ancestry cluster applied to 81% of the approximately 420 genotyped donors. Findings of the study overall: A likely sequencing artifact accounted for one observed cluster of highly shared sequence variants. As was reported, the HLA-A and HLA-B alleles of most subjects were accurately predicted from TCR beta sequences.

Points on this clone: Its target is unknown.

The V gene lost 0 bases and the J gene lost 1 base, with 9 bases spanning the gap. Germline assignment: CDR1 SGHDN and CDR2 FVKESK. This CDR3 spans 15 amino acids. Primers for the PCR totalled 60 Vbeta and 13 Jbeta. Original analysis: Later, an analysis found about 80 million unique TCR beta chains, and around 12 million of these were shared. The assay was immunoSEQ multiplex PCR, and TCRdb's table has in-frame clones only and misses some. From that table come the V and J calls and clone size; the DNA was used to work out D and trimming. The sample consists of 150,000 or so clones, roughly 77% of them appearing once.

The sequencing sample was made of PBMCs. The rearrangement uses TRBV14 and TRBJ2-5, with D possibly matching TRBD2 (6 bases). The sequence was obtained from a man aged 45 to 65 in good health and CMV-seropositive. Here the CDR3 reads CASSQERGGQETQYF. CDR3 sequence (DNA): TGTGCCAGCAGCCAAGAGCGGGGCGGCCAAGAGACCCAGTACTTC.